Included here is one TCR beta chain sequence, with context. Per germline, CDR1 PRHDT and CDR2 FYEKMQ (reference sequence). The CDR3 has 14 amino acids. V shed 8 bases and J shed 1 base, with 11 bases lying between them. Patients were ruled out by autoimmune disease history or systemic immunosuppression. The sample comes from a study of OX40 agonist ivuxolimab in advanced cancers. Study-level background: Three patients had partial responses: one hepatocellular carcinoma, two cutaneous melanoma.

Profiling relied on immunoSEQ multiplex PCR, and the TCRdb table lists in-frame clones only, not all of them. This table has roughly 90,000 clones, roughly 94% appearing once. Specimen: CD4+ or CD8+ T cells sorted from blood, collected in a trial of the OX40 agonist ivuxolimab. This sequence originates from an adult with an advanced solid tumor such as melanoma, head and neck, liver or kidney cancer. V is TRBV13 and J is TRBJ2-2; D is ambiguous. Written as DNA, the CDR3 is TGTGCCAGCGGCCGGTACGTGAACACCGGGGAGCTGTTTTTT. Its translation is CASGRYVNTGELFF.